Detailed here is one T cell receptor beta chain. Its antigen is unknown. The sample comes from a study of blood T cells in healthy people across ages. Findings and caveats of the study: Percentage of naive T cells showed a strong correlation with TCR beta diversity.

It was with a sample-barcoded 5' primer and a J-beta primer mix that a second PCR of roughly 6 to 12 cycles was run. Every single cDNA molecule received a tag from a template-switch adaptor with 12 random nucleotides. TCRdb used MiXCR to reprocess the 5' RACE reads, holding one entry per CDR3 protein. Counted here are around 1,700,000 distinct CDR3 sequences, 28% occurring once; the ten biggest clones make up 7.7%. Whenever a sample was processed, at least 7 million PBMCs were isolated. Per sample, extraction of total RNA gave at least 6 micrograms in every case. The CDR3 sequence is 16 residues long. V dropped 7 bases and J dropped 8 bases, with 25 bases sitting between them. Germline CDR1 is SGHRS and CDR2 is YFSETQ.

The J gene is TRBJ2-1, the V gene TRBV5-1, with D maybe TRBD1 (10 bases). Sequenced input: blood. This clonotype was sampled from a woman aged 25 to 39 in good health. The CDR3 nucleotides are TGCGCCAGCGGCAGACGAGCGGGAGGACAGGGGGATGAGCAGTTCTTC. It is translated as CASGRRAGGQGDEQFF.